These 27 T cell receptor beta chains came from one sample sequenced in a study of blood T cell repertoires in COVID-19. Method: immunoSEQ multiplex PCR; TCRdb's copy keeps in-frame clones and lacks some. Among 77,000 or so clones, 65% to 80% were seen once, and the ten largest hold around 30%. The sample was peripheral blood. The receptors here all came from a woman of 80 years or more with active or convalescent COVID-19.

The chain recombines TRBV6-2 or TRBV6-3 with TRBJ1-4; D is unclear. Per germline, CDR1 MNHEY and CDR2 SVGEGT. There are 14 residues in the CDR3. The V gene lost 0 bases and the J gene lost 4 bases, with 6 bases spanning the gap. Written as DNA, the CDR3 is TGTGCCAGCAGTTACTCTCCAGATAATGAAAAACTGTTTTTT. It is translated as CASSYSPDNEKLFF.

The gene calls are TRBV3-1 (or the pseudogene TRBV3-2) and TRBJ2-5, with TRBD2 identical over 15 bases. J lost 5 bases, V lost 2 bases, and 9 bases had no gene match. Germline V gene data show CDR1 as LGHDT and CDR2 as YNNKEL (reference sequence). There are 18 residues in the CDR3. This chain's CDR3 is CASSQHAGTSGGTETQYF. The CDR3 region has the DNA TGTGCCAGCAGCCAACACGCGGGGACTAGCGGGGGGACCGAGACCCAGTACTTC.

The chain is built from TRBV4-3 and TRBJ2-1, with 11 nucleotides matching TRBD2. Trimming cost V 4 bases and J 4 bases; bases outside gene matches: 6. The CDR3 loop spans 16 amino acids. The germline V gene encodes CDR1 LGHNA and CDR2 YSLEER. In DNA form, the CDR3 reads TGCGCCAGCAGCCGCCAACTAGCGGGGGAGTACAATGAGCAGTTCTTC. It translates to CASSRQLAGEYNEQFF.

The rearrangement uses TRBV3-1 (or the pseudogene TRBV3-2) and TRBJ1-1; 9 bases align to TRBD1. With 4 bases clipped from V and 5 bases from J, the junction kept 2 bases outside the gene matches. The germline CDR1 and CDR2 sequences are LGHDT and YNNKEL (reference sequence). The CDR3 has 13 amino acids. Here the CDR3 reads CASSRGQGTEAFF. The CDR3 DNA reads TGTGCCAGCAGCCGTGGACAGGGGACTGAAGCTTTCTTT.

This clone was recorded a few times. V and J are TRBV21-1 and TRBJ2-7; whether TRBD2, the table's D call, matches the DNA was not checked. TRBV21-1 is a pseudogene. The CDR3 is 17 amino acids. The CDR3 protein is CASSESAKARVSYEQYF. The CDR3, as DNA: TGTGCCAGCAGCGAAAGCGCCAAAGCACGGGTTTCCTACGAGCAGTACTTC.

V gene TRBV19 combines with J gene TRBJ1-5; D unclear. Germline lookup yields CDR1 LNHDA and CDR2 SQIVND (reference sequence). Trimming pared 4 bases from V and 3 bases from J, leaving 16 bases between. CDR3 length: 16 residues. CDR3 region: CASSTPRGGNNQPQHF. CDR3 DNA sequence: TGTGCCAGTAGTACCCCGCGGGGAGGAAACAATCAGCCCCAGCATTTT.

This clone has a handful of counts. The V gene is TRBV6-1, the J gene TRBJ1-6, with 10 bases aligning to TRBD1. J gave up 12 bases and V 4 bases, and 12 bases lay outside the gene matches. The CDR3 totals 16 residues. Germline CDR1 is MNHNS and CDR2 is SASEGT. CDR3: CASSGGDRGFPKPLHF. In DNA, the CDR3 is TGTGCCAGCAGTGGGGGGGACAGGGGATTCCCTAAACCCCTCCACTTT.

The gene calls are TRBV10-3 and TRBJ2-1, with 7 bases matching TRBD1. Germline-derived CDR1 and CDR2 are ENHRY and SYGVKD. The CDR3 totals 14 residues. Trimming removed 10 bases from V and 1 base from J; junction bases left unmatched: 7. The CDR3 region is CATRQGHSYNEQFF. The CDR3 DNA reads as TGTGCCACCCGACAGGGCCATTCCTACAATGAGCAGTTCTTC.

The genes are TRBV7-2 and TRBJ1-6, with D perhaps TRBD1 (6 bases). Germline-derived CDR1 and CDR2 are SGHTA and FQGNSA. V was cut by 5 bases and J by 5 bases, with 13 bases left in between. The CDR3 is made up of 15 amino acids. CDR3 region: CASSTRGFNNSPLHF. DNA of the CDR3: TGTGCCAGCAGCACTAGGGGGTTCAATAATTCACCCCTCCACTTT.

The CDR3 here is CASSLAGVGFGYTF. The CDR3, as DNA: TGTGCCAGCAGTTTAGCAGGGGTTGGGTTTGGCTACACCTTC. V usage is TRBV27 and J usage is TRBJ1-2, with D possibly matching TRBD1 (6 bases). CDR3 length: 14 residues. Trimming took 2 bases from V and 7 from J, leaving 14 bases between them. Germline-derived CDR1 and CDR2 are MNHEY and SMNVEV (reference sequence).

The chain carries TRBV4-1 and TRBJ1-2, with D perhaps matching TRBD1 (6 bases). Trimming cost V 2 bases and J 8 bases, with 15 bases left between them. CDR3 length: 14 residues. Germline V CDR1 and CDR2: MGHRA, YSYEKL. The CDR3 bases are TGCGCCAGCAGCCAACCCGCGAACAGGGACGGCTACACCTTC. Its protein product is CASSQPANRDGYTF.

V gene TRBV7-2 combines with J gene TRBJ2-7, with 8 bases that match TRBD1. V shed 6 bases and J 4 bases; nucleotides not matched to a gene: 11. The germline V gene encodes CDR1 SGHTA and CDR2 FQGNSA. The CDR3 consists of 15 residues. CDR3 coding DNA: TGTGCCAGCAGTTCACGCTGGACAGGGCCGTACGAGCAGTACTTC. Its protein is CASSSRWTGPYEQYF.

The rearrangement links TRBV28 to TRBJ1-5, with 8 bases aligning to TRBD1. The germline CDR1 and CDR2 sequences are MDHEN and SYDVKM. The CDR3 covers 17 residues. With V trimmed by 4 bases and J by 4 bases, 12 bases remained unmatched. CDR3 in DNA: TGTGCCAGCAGTTCGCCCCGGTACAGGGGGATAAATCAGCCCCAGCATTTT. Its protein product is CASSSPRYRGINQPQHF.

V is TRBV5-1 and J is TRBJ2-5, with D possibly being TRBD2 (5 bases). The germline V gene has CDR1 SGHRS and CDR2 YFSETQ. The CDR3 runs 14 residues. The V end lost 3 bases, the J end lost 0 bases, and 9 bases lay between the germline ends. The CDR3: CASSSKTNQETQYF. In nucleotides, the CDR3 is TGCGCCAGCAGCTCCAAGACTAACCAAGAGACCCAGTACTTC.

This chain connects TRBV29-1 to TRBJ1-4; tentatively, D is TRBD1 (6 bases). Germline CDR1 SQVTM, CDR2 ANQGSEA. This CDR3 contains 15 residues. V dropped 4 bases and J dropped 7 bases, with 19 bases sitting between them. The CDR3 is CSVAARGFVGEKLFF. The CDR3 DNA reads TGCAGCGTTGCGGCCAGGGGATTTGTAGGTGAAAAACTGTTTTTT.

The chain links TRBV5-1 to TRBJ1-1, with TRBD1 as a possible D gene (5 bases). The germline V gene has CDR1 SGHRS and CDR2 YFSETQ. This CDR3 contains 17 residues. The V end was cut by 3 bases, the J end by 1 base, with 19 bases between. The CDR3 region is CASSSAQGTYPNTEAFF. As DNA, the CDR3 is TGCGCCAGCAGCTCCGCCCAGGGTACTTACCCGAACACTGAAGCTTTCTTT. Complete variable domain (other parts from reference TRBV5-1 and TRBJ1-1): KAGVTQTPRYLIKTRGQQVTLSCSPISGHRSVSWYQQTPGQGLQFLFEYFSETQRNKGNFPGRFSGRQFSNSRSEMNVSTLELGDSALYLCASSSAQGTYPNTEAFFGQGTRLTVV.

The chain uses TRBV20-1 and TRBJ1-2; unclear D gene. Germline V gene lookup returns CDR1 DFQATT and CDR2 SNEGSKA (reference sequence). V was trimmed by 3 bases and J by 5 bases, leaving 10 bases between them. The CDR3 consists of 12 residues. CDR3 residues: CSASSENYGYTF. In nucleotides, the CDR3 is TGCAGTGCTAGTTCGGAGAATTATGGCTACACCTTC.

V is TRBV4-3 and J is TRBJ2-1, with D perhaps matching TRBD1 (5 bases). The CDR3 loop spans 14 amino acids. Germline CDR1 and CDR2: LGHNA and YSLEER. Trimming shortened V by 2 bases and J by 10 bases, and 15 bases separated the two germline ends. Here the CDR3 DNA reads TGCGCCAGCAGCCAACTTCCAGGGTCGAAAGAGCAGTTCTTC. Translated: CASSQLPGSKEQFF.

The chain combines TRBV28 with TRBJ1-2; perhaps TRBD1 as D (6 bases). The CDR3 spans 14 residues. The germline V and J ends were trimmed by 3 bases and 2 bases, with 10 bases remaining between them. CDR1 and CDR2 (germline): MDHEN, SYDVKM. The CDR3: CASSLGGPNYGYTF. In DNA, the CDR3 is TGTGCCAGCAGTTTGGGGGGGCCCAACTATGGCTACACCTTC.

Here the CDR3 DNA reads TGTGCCAGCAGCCAATTACGGACAGGGGGCCATTACGAGCAGTACTTC. This sequence encodes CASSQLRTGGHYEQYF. This chain connects TRBV3-1 (or the pseudogene TRBV3-2) to TRBJ2-7; 11 bases map to TRBD1. The J segment lost 4 bases and the V segment lost 2 bases, leaving 7 bases of the junction unmatched. The CDR3 loop spans 16 amino acids. Per germline, CDR1 LGHDT and CDR2 YNNKEL (reference sequence).

DNA of the CDR3: TGCAGTGCTAGTACAGGGGCGAACACCGGGGAGCTGTTTTTT. Its translation: CSASTGANTGELFF. The gene calls are TRBV20-1 and TRBJ2-2, with TRBD1 matching over 7 bases. Unmatched junction bases numbered 1, after V lost 3 bases and J lost 0 bases. The CDR3 spans 14 residues. The V gene's germline CDR1 is DFQATT and CDR2 SNEGSKA (reference sequence).

The V call is TRBV5-5, the J call TRBJ2-5; 10 bases are a match to TRBD1. This CDR3 has 16 amino acids. Looked up from germline, CDR1 is SGHKS and CDR2 is YYEKEE (reference sequence). The ends lost 4 bases at V and 7 bases at J; junction bases unmatched: 13. For the CDR3, the DNA is TGTGCCAGCAGCCCCGTTGGGACAGGGGACCGGGTGACCCAGTACTTC. It codes for CASSPVGTGDRVTQYF.

The chain employs TRBV28 and TRBJ2-2; the match to TRBD1 covers 7 bases. The CDR3 runs 15 residues. In germline, CDR1 is MDHEN, CDR2 SYDVKM. V lost 8 bases and J lost 3; bases outside the gene matches: 9. CDR3: CASYPHRGHTGELFF. DNA for the CDR3: TGTGCCAGCTATCCACACAGGGGTCACACCGGGGAGCTGTTTTTT.

The chain carries TRBV24-1 and TRBJ2-1, with TRBD2 as a possible D gene (6 bases). This CDR3 has 15 amino acids. Germline lookup yields CDR1 KGHDR and CDR2 SFDVKD. V was trimmed by 0 bases and J by 10 bases, leaving 15 bases between them. DNA of the CDR3: TGTGCCACCAGTGATTTGCATGGGCAGGGAGGCGAGCAGTTCTTC. Its translation is CATSDLHGQGGEQFF.

The chain has TRBV5-6 and TRBJ1-2; maybe TRBD1 (6 bases). Germline CDR1 and CDR2: SGHDT and YYEEEE. V lost 4 bases, J lost 4 bases, and 20 bases lay in between. The CDR3 is made up of 16 amino acids. For the CDR3, the DNA is TGTGCCAGCAGCACTGGGGACACCGGTCGTTTCTATGGCTACACCTTC. The encoded protein is CASSTGDTGRFYGYTF.

The sample holds a few counts of this clone. The rearrangement joins TRBV5-5 to TRBJ2-7, with a tentative D call TRBD1 (6 bases). Germline loops: CDR1 SGHKS, CDR2 YYEKEE (reference sequence). V was pared by 0 bases and J by 2 bases, with 12 bases between. This CDR3 comprises 15 residues. The CDR3 nucleotides read TGTGCCAGCAGCTTGGCCTGGGACACAACCTACGAGCAGTACTTC. Amino acids: CASSLAWDTTYEQYF.

This chain joins TRBV7-2 and TRBJ2-7; 7 bases line up with TRBD1. This CDR3 spans 13 amino acids. The J segment lost 7 bases and the V segment lost 5 bases, leaving 8 bases of the junction unmatched. Germline-derived CDR1 and CDR2 are SGHTA and FQGNSA. The CDR3, as DNA: TGTGCCAGCAGCCTTGACAGGGTTCGGGAGCAGTACTTC. The encoded protein is CASSLDRVREQYF.